Reported below is one TCR beta chain. Its antigen specificity is not known. Within one base of it there is no much larger clone, and no base qualities were kept. This record comes from a study of Ad26.COV2.S vaccination and SARS-CoV-2 variants (dated by TCRdb to about 2021). General notes on the study: Vaccine-arm donors came from COV1001, a multicentre, randomized, double-blind, placebo-controlled phase I-IIa trial of Ad26.COV2.S in healthy adults. Ad26.COV2.S was given intramuscularly at 5x10^10 or 1x10^11 viral particles, as a single shot or as two shots 56 days apart. The specificity and breadth of SARS-CoV-2-reactive T cell receptors after Ad26.COV2.S vaccination were assessed by TCRbeta repertoire sequencing. A total of some 30 samples were included in the TCR-sequenced set, comprising roughly 20 Ad26.COV2.S vaccine recipients, 5 placebo recipients and 8 SARS-CoV-2 convalescent individuals. Participants in the trial were split at random into five groups of five each, receiving low-dose or high-dose Ad26.COV2.S once or twice, or else placebo on both occasions. Throughout the experiments and outcome assessment, investigators stayed blinded to trial group allocation.

CDR1 and CDR2 are read off the germline V gene as MNHEY and SVGAGI. Clipping removes 6 bases from V and 1 base from J, with 8 as the unmatched junction base count. The CDR3 goes from the cysteine to the phenylalanine over 15 residues. This entry keeps only the CDR3 DNA: 45 bases, framed from base 1. Overall study results and their limits: After vaccination, substantial breadth of spike-specific CD8+ and CD4+ T cell responses was reported. The authors noted that the TCR breadth and depth analyses may have underestimated total T cell responses. The study was not powered to compare responses between vaccine doses or regimens. Compared with placebo recipients, Ad26.COV2.S recipients showed higher spike-specific TCR breadth (P = 0.0014). Non-spike TCR breadth was comparable between vaccine and placebo recipients, consistent with the vaccine containing only spike.

The immunoSEQ Assay was the method used to sequence TCRbeta CDR3 regions. After extraction, genomic DNA underwent amplification by bias-controlled multiplex PCR, followed by high-throughput sequencing. Per the original workflow: To quantify the absolute abundance of every unique TCRbeta CDR3 region, sequences were collapsed and filtered. T cell fraction was estimated by normalizing TCRbeta template counts to usable DNA, which was measured by amplifying reference genes present in all nucleated cells. Repertoire TCRs were annotated as SARS-CoV-2-specific when V gene, CDR3 amino acid sequence and J gene were exactly matched to a known reactive TCR set. MIRA supplied the reference SARS-CoV-2 TCR set, which was filtered for enrichment in COVID-19-positive ImmuneCODE repertoires so that public or cross-reactive TCRs were removed. Drawing on the MIRA antigens, annotated TCRs were analysed further at the level of specific ORF or position within ORF. Breadth was defined as the number of annotated unique rearrangements divided by the total number of unique productive rearrangements, and depth was defined as the summed frequency of the annotated unique rearrangements. Group comparisons of TCR breadth used two-sided Wilcoxon rank-sum tests. TCRdb retrieved this table from immuneACCESS and kept in-frame rearrangements only. Not all clones are present; in checked studies, unresolved V genes account for under half, and no reason is known for the remainder. Clone size and the V and J calls come from that table; the DNA yielded D and trimming. This sample comprises around 300,000 clones, 86% of them detected only once. In total, the top ten clones hold roughly a tenth of the sample.

In the paper's terms, the treatment or condition label means: roughly 19 received Ad26.COV2.S at low or high dose, single or two shots; about 5 received placebo; per-sample allocation not given. Repertoires of vaccine and placebo recipients were sequenced from samples taken on day 63 after the first injection. Between 29 July and 7 August 2020, Cohort 1b enrolled about 27 adults aged 18-55 years at one site in Boston, USA. As a vaccine, Ad26.COV2.S was a replication-incompetent adenovirus type 26 vector that expressed a prefusion-stabilized SARS-CoV-2 spike protein derived from the original Wuhan strain.

This sequence originates from a person aged 18 to 65 who received the Ad26.COV2.S COVID-19 vaccine or a placebo. This specimen was peripheral blood, taken in a trial of Ad26.COV2.S vaccine versus placebo. The rearranged segments are TRBV6-5 and TRBJ1-1; 7 bases in the middle match TRBD1. In nucleotide form, the sequence is TGTGCCAGCAGCGCCTGGGCAGGGGGGAACACTGAAGCTTTCTTT. It translates to CASSAWAGGNTEAFF.